The clone carrying this TCR beta chain came up a few times. The entry originates in a study of control samples from healthy donors and cancer patients. Sequenced by immunoSEQ multiplex PCR; TCRdb stores in-frame clones only, minus some. The table records 150,000 to 200,000 clones, about 87% of them present only once. V shed 6 bases and J shed 0 bases, with 9 bases lying between them. Germline V gene sequence: CDR1 KGHDR, CDR2 SFDVKD. The CDR3 is 14 residues long. Sequencing was done on a sample of blood. This TCR derives from a man aged 25 to 40 in good health. The V call is TRBV24-1, the J call TRBJ2-3; D uncertain. The CDR3 is CATSKQPSTDTQYF. CDR3 in DNA: TGTGCCACCAGTAAGCAGCCCAGCACAGATACGCAGTATTTT.